Each of the 22 T cell receptor beta chains below was sequenced from the same sample in a study of OX40 agonist ivuxolimab in advanced cancers. TCRdb's table, derived via immunoSEQ multiplex PCR, lists solely in-frame clones and lacks some. The sample has about 76,000 clones; 65% to 90% are singletons. The sample in question was CD4+ or CD8+ T cells sorted from blood, obtained in a trial of the OX40 agonist ivuxolimab. These receptors came from an adult with an advanced solid tumor such as melanoma, head and neck, liver or kidney cancer.

This clone turned up a few times. The chain recombines TRBV4-1 with TRBJ1-1; D may be TRBD1 (6 bases). The V gene lost 4 bases and the J gene lost 7 bases, with 19 bases spanning the gap. The CDR3 is 15 residues long. Germline CDR1 MGHRA, CDR2 YSYEKL. This CDR3 is CASSRVTGRGDEAFF. CDR3 in DNA: TGCGCCAGCAGCCGTGTGACTGGGAGGGGGGATGAAGCTTTCTTT.

This clone was detected ten times or more. The chain has TRBV9 and TRBJ2-5; D may correspond to TRBD1 or TRBD2 (5 bases each). Trimming removed 4 bases from V and 0 bases from J, with 13 bases in between. The CDR3 loop spans 15 amino acids. The V gene's germline CDR1 is SGDLS and CDR2 YYNGEE. CDR3 sequence reads: CASSSLWGNQETQYF. The CDR3 region has the DNA TGTGCCAGCAGCAGCCTGTGGGGGAACCAAGAGACCCAGTACTTC.

The chain joins TRBV6-6 to TRBJ1-5, with D perhaps TRBD1 (5 bases). Germline loops: CDR1 MNHNY, CDR2 SVGAGI (reference sequence). V dropped 6 bases and J dropped 1 base, with 13 bases sitting between them. The length of the CDR3 is 15 residues. The CDR3 DNA reads TGTGCCAGCAGGGACATTTATGAAAGCAATCAGCCCCAGCATTTT. Translating it yields CASRDIYESNQPQHF.

The chain uses TRBV7-9 and TRBJ2-7, with unresolved D. Germline loops: CDR1 SEHNR, CDR2 FQNEAQ (reference sequence). The CDR3 contains 13 residues. Trimming stripped 5 bases from V and 3 bases from J, with 11 bases between. The CDR3 coding sequence is TGTGCCAGCAGCCCCCCCCGGTACTACGAGCAGTACTTC. This sequence encodes CASSPPRYYEQYF.

The rearrangement links TRBV19 to TRBJ1-1, with TRBD1 as a possible D gene (5 bases). The V and J ends lost 1 base and 4 bases respectively, with 13 bases between them. This CDR3 has 15 residues. The V gene's germline CDR1 is LNHDA and CDR2 SQIVND (reference sequence). The CDR3 spells CASSIAGESTTEAFF. CDR3 bases: TGTGCCAGTAGTATAGCGGGGGAATCGACCACTGAAGCTTTCTTT.

This clone is a singleton in its sample. The chain recombines TRBV11-3 with TRBJ1-4; 8 nucleotides line up with TRBD1. The germline CDR1 and CDR2 sequences are SGHNT and YENEEA. The J segment lost 4 bases and the V segment lost 5 bases, leaving 6 bases of the junction unmatched. CDR3 length: 15 amino acids. In DNA, the CDR3 is TGTGCCAGCAGCGTACGGACAGGGAGTAATGAAAAACTGTTTTTT. Translated, it gives CASSVRTGSNEKLFF.

The V and J genes are TRBV5-1 and TRBJ1-2; 8 bases match TRBD1. Germline lookup yields CDR1 SGHRS and CDR2 YFSETQ. CDR3 size: 15 residues. V lost 0 bases to trimming and J lost 5 bases; unmatched junction nucleotides: 6. The CDR3: CASSLAGQGGYGYTF. The CDR3 coding sequence is TGCGCCAGCAGCTTGGCCGGACAGGGAGGGTATGGCTACACCTTC.

The chain's CDR3 is CASSPTGLAGGPDTQYF. CDR3 DNA sequence: TGCGCCAGCAGCCCAACCGGACTAGCGGGGGGCCCAGATACGCAGTATTTT. V usage is TRBV4-3 and J usage is TRBJ2-3, with 14 bases identical to TRBD2. The CDR3 is 17 residues long. The J segment lost 4 bases and the V segment lost 4 bases, leaving 7 bases of the junction unmatched. The germline V gene encodes CDR1 LGHNA and CDR2 YSLEER.

This chain uses TRBV9 with TRBJ1-1, with D tentatively TRBD1 (5 bases). The V end lost 7 bases, the J end lost 4 bases, and 23 bases lay between the germline ends. The CDR3 has 16 residues. Germline CDR1 reads SGDLS; CDR2 reads YYNGEE. CDR3 nucleotides: TGTGCCAGCGGGTCGGGTCAACAGGCGAGGGCCACTGAAGCTTTCTTT. It encodes CASGSGQQARATEAFF.

The J gene is TRBJ1-1, the V gene TRBV6-1; the D gene is possibly TRBD1 (5 bases). Germline values: CDR1 MNHNS, CDR2 SASEGT. The CDR3 is 14 residues long. V gave up 7 bases and J gave up 1 base, with 13 bases separating them. CDR3 residues: CASTAGTRNTEAFF. The DNA of the CDR3 is TGTGCCAGCACCGCAGGGACTCGGAACACTGAAGCTTTCTTT.

This clone has a handful of counts. The CDR3 coding sequence is TGTGCCAGCTCACCACCAGGGTTTGGGGACTATGAAGCTTTCTTT. This sequence encodes CASSPPGFGDYEAFF. J is TRBJ1-1 and V is TRBV18; possible D gene TRBD1, 5 bases. This CDR3 spans 15 amino acids. Germline V gives CDR1 KGHSH, CDR2 LQKENI. The V end was cut by 0 bases, the J end by 7 bases, with 15 bases between.

The rearrangement joins TRBV25-1 to TRBJ1-1; no reliable D call. V was cut by 3 bases and J by 2 bases, with 10 bases left in between. Germline V lookup: CDR1 MGHDK, CDR2 SYGVNS. The CDR3 is made up of 14 amino acids. The CDR3 DNA follows: TGTGCCAGCAGTGAGTGGAAAGTAAACACTGAAGCTTTCTTT. It codes for CASSEWKVNTEAFF.

This clone was counted between two and nine times. This chain joins TRBV19 and TRBJ1-2, with D maybe TRBD1 (5 bases). There are 12 residues in the CDR3. Germline values: CDR1 LNHDA, CDR2 SQIVND (reference sequence). Trimming took 9 bases from V and 8 from J, leaving 16 bases between them. CDR3 sequence reads: CASDSYGYGYTF. The CDR3 DNA is TGTGCCAGCGACAGCTATGGCTACGGCTACACCTTC.

This sequence joins TRBV19 and TRBJ2-3; D is tentatively TRBD1 or TRBD2 (6 bases each). CDR3 length equals 13 residues. Germline lookup yields CDR1 LNHDA and CDR2 SQIVND (reference sequence). V was pared by 9 bases and J by 1 base, with 11 bases between. The DNA for the CDR3 is TGTGCCAGCCGTAGGGGGGGCACAGATACGCAGTATTTT. It translates to CASRRGGTDTQYF.

This clone appeared a single time. The V and J genes are TRBV7-9 and TRBJ1-1; the match to TRBD1 covers 10 bases. The germline CDR1 and CDR2 sequences are SEHNR and FQNEAQ (reference sequence). This CDR3 comprises 12 residues. With V trimmed by 6 bases and J by 9 bases, 4 bases remained unmatched. The CDR3 here is CASRTDRGQAFF. CDR3 nucleotides: TGTGCCAGCAGGACAGACAGGGGGCAAGCTTTCTTT. Filled out from reference TRBV7-9 and TRBJ1-1, the complete variable domain reads DTGVSQNPRHKITKRGQNVTFRCDPISEHNRLYWYRQTLGQGPEFLTYFQNEAQLEKSRLLSDRFSAERPKGSFSTLEIQRTEQGDSAMYLCASRTDRGQAFFGQGTRLTVV.

This chain links TRBV7-2 with TRBJ2-1, with D perhaps matching TRBD2 (6 bases). The V gene lost 3 bases and the J gene lost 4 bases, with 10 bases spanning the gap. CDR1 SGHTA and CDR2 FQGNSA come from the germline V gene. The CDR3 has 14 amino acids. CDR3 loop: CASSFGRGYNEQFF. Written as DNA, the CDR3 is TGTGCCAGCAGCTTCGGGCGGGGTTACAATGAGCAGTTCTTC.

The rearrangement uses TRBV5-6 and TRBJ1-3; D unclear. Deletions cut 1 base from V and 0 bases from J, with 8 bases between. There are 15 residues in the CDR3. CDR1 and CDR2 (germline): SGHDT, YYEEEE. CDR3 sequence (DNA): TGTGCCAGCAGCTTGATACAGTTCTCTGGAAACACCATATATTTT. It yields the protein CASSLIQFSGNTIYF.

The rearrangement joins TRBV11-3 to TRBJ2-1; 7 bases match TRBD2. Trimming cost V 4 bases and J 9 bases; bases outside gene matches: 15. The germline CDR1 and CDR2 sequences are SGHNT and YENEEA. There are 16 residues in the CDR3. CDR3 in amino acids: CASSSAAGVGLSEQFF. In DNA form, the CDR3 reads TGTGCCAGCAGCTCCGCCGCGGGGGTGGGTTTGAGTGAGCAGTTCTTC.

This clone was observed once. J is TRBJ2-1 and V is TRBV6-4, with TRBD2 identical over 7 bases. Germline CDR1 reads MRHNA; CDR2 reads SNTAGT. The CDR3 is made up of 13 amino acids. Trimming at V came to 6 bases and at J to 8 bases, leaving 7 bases not matched to a gene. The DNA of the CDR3 is TGTGCCAGCAGCCGAAGGGGAGGGGATGAGCAGTTCTTC. Translated: CASSRRGGDEQFF.

This chain joins TRBV7-2 and TRBJ1-2, with a possible D match to TRBD1 (5 bases). Germline V gene sequence: CDR1 SGHTA, CDR2 FQGNSA. The CDR3 covers 13 residues. Trimming stripped 0 bases from V and 7 bases from J, with 9 bases between. The CDR3 coding sequence is TGTGCCAGCAGCTTAGCCGGGACCGGTGGCTACACCTTC. It encodes CASSLAGTGGYTF.

Here the CDR3 DNA reads TGTGCCAGCAGCTTCGCAGCGGCGGGTCGCTCTGGAAACACCATATATTTT. Amino acid sequence: CASSFAAAGRSGNTIYF. This rearrangement joins TRBV11-2 to TRBJ1-3; no clear D gene. The CDR3 loop spans 17 amino acids. From germline, CDR1 is SGHAT and CDR2 FQNNGV. V was trimmed by 3 bases and J by 0 bases, leaving 15 bases between them. Using reference TRBV11-2 and TRBJ1-3 for the parts outside the CDR3, the full variable domain is EAGVAQSPRYKIIEKRQSVAFWCNPISGHATLYWYQQILGQGPKLLIQFQNNGVVDDSQLPKDRFSAERLKGVDSTLKIQPAKLEDSAVYLCASSFAAAGRSGNTIYFGEGSWLTVV.

The rearrangement uses TRBV30 and TRBJ1-4, with 7 bases aligning to TRBD1. This CDR3 is 13 amino acids long. V trimming: 4 bases; J trimming: 6 bases; junction bases outside the gene matches: 5. The germline gives CDR1 GTSNPN, CDR2 SVGIG (reference sequence). Here the CDR3 DNA reads TGTGCCTGGAATACACAGGGGTATGAAAAACTGTTTTTT. Residues: CAWNTQGYEKLFF.